This TCR beta chain was sequenced in a study of shared clonotypes between healthy human individuals. Some clones are missing from TCRdb's copy, which holds only in-frame ones; the method was immunoSEQ multiplex PCR. The sample holds about 2.3 million clones, about 92% seen once. In the case of this clone: As yet, its antigen is unknown.

Study conclusions and caveats: Compared with clonotypes that all four donors shared, non-shared clonotypes had lower generation probabilities.

V was pared by 5 bases and J by 10 bases, with 14 bases of the junction left unmatched. This CDR3 has 15 amino acids. Germline V gene data show CDR1 as SGHAT and CDR2 as FQNNGV. Material for sequencing was naive CD4+ T cells from PBMCs. This sample's subset: CD45RA+ positively selected. The origin of this receptor is a man aged 18 to 29 in good health. Some clones in this sample may be carry-over from other donors' samples. The V gene is TRBV11-2, the J gene TRBJ2-1; TRBD2 matches at 7 bases. CDR3 in DNA: TGTGCCAGCAGCCCCCTTTGGGAGGGCCAGGGCGAGCAGTTCTTC. It codes for CASSPLWEGQGEQFF.